This T cell receptor (beta chain) was sequenced during a study of human T cells and chemical hapten exposure. Study-wide findings and caveats: Sensitizing with DPC caused no change in TCRs above 1 in 1000 frequency. Versus controls, expanded TCRs had significantly more large CDR3 similarity clusters. As patch test score rose, PT1 expanded TCR counts tended to rise as well. All donors were alopecia patients, so their immunity may differ from that of healthy people.

V was cut by 5 bases and J by 5 bases, with 7 bases left in between. The CDR3 has 11 amino acids. CDR1 SEHNR and CDR2 FQNEAQ come from the germline V gene (reference sequence). Stated time point: patch test 1, 2 weeks after DPC sensitization. Stated treatment: therapeutic diphenylcyclopropenone sensitization with weekly scalp DPC. This clonotype was detected ten times or more. Its antigen remains unknown. TCRdb independently ran MiXCR on the RACE reads; one entry per CDR3 protein. The data show roughly 380,000 distinct CDR3 sequences, with more than 4.5% seen just once and under 3% held by the top ten.

The sequencing used whole blood, collected in connection with sensitization to the hapten diphenylcyclopropenone (DPC). The clonotype originates from a woman aged 45-65 years with alopecia areata. Some clones in this sample may be carry-over from other donors' samples. V and J are TRBV7-9 and TRBJ2-7; D call uncertain. CDR3 sequence (DNA): TGTGCCAGCAGCGACCTGGACGAGCAGTACTTC. Encoded protein: CASSDLDEQYF.